The T cell receptor (beta chain) under discussion was sequenced for a study of Ad26.COV2.S vaccination and SARS-CoV-2 variants. Study-level information: Into the muscle, Ad26.COV2.S was dosed once or twice, 56 days apart. Study-level points and caveats: Non-spike TCR breadth was similar in vaccine and placebo recipients. Placebo recipients trailed vaccine recipients in spike-specific TCR breadth.

Clones were sequenced by immunoSEQ multiplex PCR, and TCRdb holds only the in-frame ones, with some missing. There are roughly 380,000 clones in the sample; roughly 84% occur only once, and around 3.3% lies in the top ten. This clone was found once. Its antigen is as yet unknown. Treatment here: 15 to 20 received Ad26.COV2.S at low or high dose, single or two shots; about 5 received placebo; per-sample allocation not given. The samples date from day 63 after the first vaccine or placebo injection. An adult aged 18-55 years in Boston served as the donor. This specimen consisted of peripheral blood, obtained in a trial of Ad26.COV2.S vaccine versus placebo. The TCR comes from a person aged 18-60 years who received the Ad26.COV2.S COVID-19 vaccine or a placebo.

The CDR3, as DNA: TGCGCCAGCAGCTTGGCCCTCGGGGGAGGGGTTGAGCAGTTCTTC. Translating it yields CASSLALGGGVEQFF. The chain employs TRBV5-1 and TRBJ2-1; 7 nucleotides line up with TRBD2. The CDR3 spans 15 residues. V trimming: 0 bases; J trimming: 9 bases; junction bases outside the gene matches: 9. CDR1 is SGHRS, CDR2 YFSETQ, per germline. Full variable domain (remainder filled in from reference TRBV5-1 and TRBJ2-1): KAGVTQTPRYLIKTRGQQVTLSCSPISGHRSVSWYQQTPGQGLQFLFEYFSETQRNKGNFPGRFSGRQFSNSRSEMNVSTLELGDSALYLCASSLALGGGVEQFFGPGTRLTVL.